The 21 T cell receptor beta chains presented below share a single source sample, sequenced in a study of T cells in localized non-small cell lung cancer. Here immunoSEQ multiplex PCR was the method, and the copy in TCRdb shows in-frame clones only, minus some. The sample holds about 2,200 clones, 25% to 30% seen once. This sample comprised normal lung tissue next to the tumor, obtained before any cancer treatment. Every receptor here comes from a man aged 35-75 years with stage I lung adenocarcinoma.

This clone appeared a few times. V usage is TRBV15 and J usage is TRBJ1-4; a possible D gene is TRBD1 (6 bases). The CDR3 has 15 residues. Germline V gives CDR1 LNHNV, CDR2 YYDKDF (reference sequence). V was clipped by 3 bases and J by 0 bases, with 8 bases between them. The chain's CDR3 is CATSRDRATNEKLFF. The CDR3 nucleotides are TGTGCCACCAGCAGGGACAGAGCAACTAATGAAAAACTGTTTTTT. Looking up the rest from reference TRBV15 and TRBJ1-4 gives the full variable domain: DAMVIQNPRYQVTQFGKPVTLSCSQTLNHNVMYWYQQKSSQAPKLLFHYYDKDFNNEADTPDNFQSRRPNTSFCFLDIRSPGLGDTAMYLCATSRDRATNEKLFFGSGTQLSVL.

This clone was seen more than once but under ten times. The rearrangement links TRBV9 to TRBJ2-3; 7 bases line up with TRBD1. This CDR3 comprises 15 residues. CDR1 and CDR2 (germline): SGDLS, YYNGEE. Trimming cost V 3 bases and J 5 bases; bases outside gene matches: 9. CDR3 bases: TGTGCCAGCAGCGAGGGGGCTTCAATGGTAGATACGCAGTATTTT. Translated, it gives CASSEGASMVDTQYF.

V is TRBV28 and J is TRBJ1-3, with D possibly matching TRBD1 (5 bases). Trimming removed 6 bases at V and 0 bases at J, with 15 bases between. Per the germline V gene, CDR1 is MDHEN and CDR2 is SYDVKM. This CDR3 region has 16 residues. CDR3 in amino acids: CASSPSGTASGNTIYF. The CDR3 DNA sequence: TGTGCCAGCAGCCCAAGCGGGACGGCCTCTGGAAACACCATATATTTT.

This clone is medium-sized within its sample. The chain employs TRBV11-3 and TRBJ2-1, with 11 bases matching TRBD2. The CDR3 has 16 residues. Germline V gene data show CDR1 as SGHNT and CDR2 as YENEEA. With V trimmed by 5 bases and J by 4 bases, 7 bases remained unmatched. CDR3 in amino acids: CASSPSTSGVYNEQFF. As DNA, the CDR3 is TGTGCCAGCAGCCCTTCGACTAGCGGGGTGTACAATGAGCAGTTCTTC.

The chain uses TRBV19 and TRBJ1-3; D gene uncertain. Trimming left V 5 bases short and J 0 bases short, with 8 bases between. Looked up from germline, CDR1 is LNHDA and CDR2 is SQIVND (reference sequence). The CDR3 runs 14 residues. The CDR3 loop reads CASSQFFSGNTIYF. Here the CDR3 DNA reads TGTGCCAGTAGTCAGTTTTTCTCTGGAAACACCATATATTTT.

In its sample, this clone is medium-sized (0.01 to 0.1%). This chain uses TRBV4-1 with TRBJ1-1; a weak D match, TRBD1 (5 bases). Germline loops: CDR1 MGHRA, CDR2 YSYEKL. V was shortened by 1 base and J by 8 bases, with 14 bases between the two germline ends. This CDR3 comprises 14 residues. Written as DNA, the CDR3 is TGCGCCAGCAGCCAAGTAATTTCCGGGACCGAAGCTTTCTTT. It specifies CASSQVISGTEAFF.

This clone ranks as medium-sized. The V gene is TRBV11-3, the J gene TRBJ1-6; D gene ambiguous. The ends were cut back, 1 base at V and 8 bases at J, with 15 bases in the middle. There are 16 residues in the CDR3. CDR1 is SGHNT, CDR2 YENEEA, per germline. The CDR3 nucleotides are TGTGCCAGCAGCTTAGTGGGTACGGGTCTGCATTCACCCCTCCACTTT. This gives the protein CASSLVGTGLHSPLHF.

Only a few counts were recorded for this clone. The CDR3 DNA sequence: TGTGCCAGCAGTTACTCGGGACAGGGGAAAGAGACCCAGTACTTC. It is translated as CASSYSGQGKETQYF. This chain links TRBV6-8 with TRBJ2-5; 10 positions agree with TRBD1. After removal of 0 bases from V and 3 bases from J, the junction contained 1 base not matched to a gene. In germline, CDR1 is MNHGY, CDR2 SAAAGT. The CDR3 extends over 15 amino acids.

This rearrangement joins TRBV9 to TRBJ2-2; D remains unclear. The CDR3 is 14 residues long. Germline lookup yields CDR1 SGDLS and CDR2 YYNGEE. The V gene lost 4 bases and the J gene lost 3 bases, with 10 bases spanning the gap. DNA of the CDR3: TGTGCCAGCAGCCGTTCCGACTACACCGGGGAGCTGTTTTTT. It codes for CASSRSDYTGELFF.

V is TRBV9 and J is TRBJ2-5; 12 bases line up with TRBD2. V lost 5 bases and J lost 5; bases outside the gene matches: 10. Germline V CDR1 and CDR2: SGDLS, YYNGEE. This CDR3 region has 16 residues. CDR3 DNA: TGTGCCAGCAGTGCCGCGGCTAGCGGGGGGGTGGAGACCCAGTACTTC. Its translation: CASSAAASGGVETQYF.

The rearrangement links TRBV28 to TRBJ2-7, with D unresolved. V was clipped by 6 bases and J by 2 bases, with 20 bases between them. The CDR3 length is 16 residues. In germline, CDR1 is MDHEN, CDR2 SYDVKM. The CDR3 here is CASSFALDRLTYEQYF. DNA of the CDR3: TGTGCCAGCAGCTTTGCACTGGACCGCCTGACCTACGAGCAGTACTTC.

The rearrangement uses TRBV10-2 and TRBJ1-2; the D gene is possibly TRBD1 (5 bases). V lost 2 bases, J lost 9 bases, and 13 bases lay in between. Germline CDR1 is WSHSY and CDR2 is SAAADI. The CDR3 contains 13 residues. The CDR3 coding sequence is TGCGCCAGCAGTGAGAGGCTCGAGGGGAGCTACACCTTC. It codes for CASSERLEGSYTF.

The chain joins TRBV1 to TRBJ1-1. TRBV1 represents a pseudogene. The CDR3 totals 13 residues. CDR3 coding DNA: TGCACCAGCAGCCAATGGGGACCCACTGAAGCTTTCTTT. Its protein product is CTSSQWGPTEAFF.

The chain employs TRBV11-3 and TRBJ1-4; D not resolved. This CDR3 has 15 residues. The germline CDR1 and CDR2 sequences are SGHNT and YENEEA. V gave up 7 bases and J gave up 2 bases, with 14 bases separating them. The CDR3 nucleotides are TGTGCCAGCAAGCCCCGGACGGCTACTAATGAAAAACTGTTTTTT. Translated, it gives CASKPRTATNEKLFF.

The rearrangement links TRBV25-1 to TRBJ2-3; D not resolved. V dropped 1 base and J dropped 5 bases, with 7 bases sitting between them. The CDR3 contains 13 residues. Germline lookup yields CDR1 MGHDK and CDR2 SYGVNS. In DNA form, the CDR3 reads TGTGCCAGCAGTGAATCTGGTGGAGATACGCAGTATTTT. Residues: CASSESGGDTQYF. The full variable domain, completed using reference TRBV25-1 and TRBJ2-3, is EADIYQTPRYLVIGTGKKITLECSQTMGHDKMYWYQQDPGMELHLIHYSYGVNSTEKGDLSSESTVSRIRTEHFPLTLESARPSHTSQYLCASSESGGDTQYFGPGTRLTVL.

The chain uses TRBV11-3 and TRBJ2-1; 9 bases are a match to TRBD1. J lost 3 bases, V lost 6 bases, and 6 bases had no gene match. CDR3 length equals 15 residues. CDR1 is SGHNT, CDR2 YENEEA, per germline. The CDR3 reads CASRRPGQGYNEQFF. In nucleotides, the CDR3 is TGTGCCAGCAGACGACCGGGACAGGGCTACAATGAGCAGTTCTTC. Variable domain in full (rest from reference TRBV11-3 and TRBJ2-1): EAGVVQSPRYKIIEKKQPVAFWCNPISGHNTLYWYLQNLGQGPELLIRYENEEAVDDSQLPKDRFSAERLKGVDSTLKIQPAELGDSAVYLCASRRPGQGYNEQFFGPGTRLTVL.

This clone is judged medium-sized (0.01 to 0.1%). The CDR3 reads CASSFSLLNTEAFF. The CDR3 DNA reads TGTGCCAGCAGTTTCTCGCTTCTTAACACTGAAGCTTTCTTT. The rearrangement joins TRBV11-3 to TRBJ1-1; D is uncertain. Germline V gene data show CDR1 as SGHNT and CDR2 as YENEEA. Trimming stripped 6 bases from V and 2 bases from J, with 13 bases between. This CDR3 spans 14 amino acids.

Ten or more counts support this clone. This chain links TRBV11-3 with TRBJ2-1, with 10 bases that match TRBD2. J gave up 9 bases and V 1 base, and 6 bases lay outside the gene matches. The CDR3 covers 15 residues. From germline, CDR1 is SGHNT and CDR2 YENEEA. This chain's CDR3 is CASSLVSGGAGEQFF. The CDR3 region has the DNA TGTGCCAGCAGCTTAGTCAGCGGGGGGGCCGGTGAGCAGTTCTTC.

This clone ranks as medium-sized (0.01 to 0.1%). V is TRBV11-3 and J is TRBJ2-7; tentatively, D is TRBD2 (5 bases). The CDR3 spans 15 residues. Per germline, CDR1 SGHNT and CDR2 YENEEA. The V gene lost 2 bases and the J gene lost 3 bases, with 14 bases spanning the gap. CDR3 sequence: CASSLNGEPFYEQYF. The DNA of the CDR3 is TGTGCCAGCAGCTTAAATGGGGAGCCTTTCTACGAGCAGTACTTC.

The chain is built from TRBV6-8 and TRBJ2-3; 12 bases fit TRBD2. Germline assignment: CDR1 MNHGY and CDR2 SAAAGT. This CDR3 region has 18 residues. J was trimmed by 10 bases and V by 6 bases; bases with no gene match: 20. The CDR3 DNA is TGTGCCAGCAGCCCCGGGCCTAGCGGGGGGGCCCCCACAGTTCCGCAGTATTTT. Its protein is CASSPGPSGGAPTVPQYF.

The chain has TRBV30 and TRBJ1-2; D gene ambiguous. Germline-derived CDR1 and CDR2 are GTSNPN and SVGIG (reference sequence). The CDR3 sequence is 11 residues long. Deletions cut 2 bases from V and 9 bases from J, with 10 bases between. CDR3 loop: CAWSWGNRYTF. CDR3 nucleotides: TGTGCCTGGAGTTGGGGTAATCGCTACACCTTC.